This paragraph covers one T cell receptor beta chain sequence. Its antigen is currently unknown. Treatment defined: oral pan-JAK inhibitor, 5-10 mg twice daily. Sorting of PBMCs yielded the CD4+ and CD8+ T cells. TCR sequencing used cDNA made by reverse transcription of extracted RNA. The protocol was immunoSEQ multiplex PCR, while the TCRdb copy is restricted to in-frame clones and leaves out a portion. The sample consists of around 140,000 clones, roughly 50% of them appearing once. These data belong to a study of CD8+ T cells in alopecia areata. Points from the study as a whole: In scalp and blood, many expanded lesional clones persisted during tofacitinib. Treatment with tofacitinib significantly lowered scalp clonality and reduced expanded CD8+ clones among the top 100.

Per the germline V gene, CDR1 is LGHNA and CDR2 is YNFKEQ. Trimming removed 3 bases from V and 3 bases from J, with 20 bases in between. This CDR3 region has 17 residues. The sequence was collected from a human donor with alopecia areata. The rearrangement joins TRBV4-2 to TRBJ1-2, with D possibly being TRBD1 (6 bases). The sample consisted of CD8+ T cells sorted from blood, taken at week 4, from a patient treated with tofacitinib. As DNA, the CDR3 is TGTGCCAGCAGCCAGGAGGGGGAAAACGTGGGCTACTATGGCTACACCTTC. This sequence encodes CASSQEGENVGYYGYTF.